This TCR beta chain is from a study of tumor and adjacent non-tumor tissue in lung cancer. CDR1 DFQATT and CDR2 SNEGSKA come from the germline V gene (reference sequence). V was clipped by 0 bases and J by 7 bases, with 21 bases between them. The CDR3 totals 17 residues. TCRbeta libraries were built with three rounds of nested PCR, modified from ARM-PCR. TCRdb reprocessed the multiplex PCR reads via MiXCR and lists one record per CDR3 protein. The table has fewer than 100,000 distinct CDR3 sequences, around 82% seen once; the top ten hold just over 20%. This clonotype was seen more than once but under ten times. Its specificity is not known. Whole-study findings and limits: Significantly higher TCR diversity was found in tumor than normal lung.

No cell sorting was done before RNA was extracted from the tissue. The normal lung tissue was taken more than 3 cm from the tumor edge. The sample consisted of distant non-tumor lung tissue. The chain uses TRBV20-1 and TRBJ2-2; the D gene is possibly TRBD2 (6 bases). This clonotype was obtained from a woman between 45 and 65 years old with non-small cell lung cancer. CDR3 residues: CSARDIIGTASRGELFF. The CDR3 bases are TGCAGTGCTAGAGATATAATAGGGACTGCCTCACGCGGGGAGCTGTTTTTT.